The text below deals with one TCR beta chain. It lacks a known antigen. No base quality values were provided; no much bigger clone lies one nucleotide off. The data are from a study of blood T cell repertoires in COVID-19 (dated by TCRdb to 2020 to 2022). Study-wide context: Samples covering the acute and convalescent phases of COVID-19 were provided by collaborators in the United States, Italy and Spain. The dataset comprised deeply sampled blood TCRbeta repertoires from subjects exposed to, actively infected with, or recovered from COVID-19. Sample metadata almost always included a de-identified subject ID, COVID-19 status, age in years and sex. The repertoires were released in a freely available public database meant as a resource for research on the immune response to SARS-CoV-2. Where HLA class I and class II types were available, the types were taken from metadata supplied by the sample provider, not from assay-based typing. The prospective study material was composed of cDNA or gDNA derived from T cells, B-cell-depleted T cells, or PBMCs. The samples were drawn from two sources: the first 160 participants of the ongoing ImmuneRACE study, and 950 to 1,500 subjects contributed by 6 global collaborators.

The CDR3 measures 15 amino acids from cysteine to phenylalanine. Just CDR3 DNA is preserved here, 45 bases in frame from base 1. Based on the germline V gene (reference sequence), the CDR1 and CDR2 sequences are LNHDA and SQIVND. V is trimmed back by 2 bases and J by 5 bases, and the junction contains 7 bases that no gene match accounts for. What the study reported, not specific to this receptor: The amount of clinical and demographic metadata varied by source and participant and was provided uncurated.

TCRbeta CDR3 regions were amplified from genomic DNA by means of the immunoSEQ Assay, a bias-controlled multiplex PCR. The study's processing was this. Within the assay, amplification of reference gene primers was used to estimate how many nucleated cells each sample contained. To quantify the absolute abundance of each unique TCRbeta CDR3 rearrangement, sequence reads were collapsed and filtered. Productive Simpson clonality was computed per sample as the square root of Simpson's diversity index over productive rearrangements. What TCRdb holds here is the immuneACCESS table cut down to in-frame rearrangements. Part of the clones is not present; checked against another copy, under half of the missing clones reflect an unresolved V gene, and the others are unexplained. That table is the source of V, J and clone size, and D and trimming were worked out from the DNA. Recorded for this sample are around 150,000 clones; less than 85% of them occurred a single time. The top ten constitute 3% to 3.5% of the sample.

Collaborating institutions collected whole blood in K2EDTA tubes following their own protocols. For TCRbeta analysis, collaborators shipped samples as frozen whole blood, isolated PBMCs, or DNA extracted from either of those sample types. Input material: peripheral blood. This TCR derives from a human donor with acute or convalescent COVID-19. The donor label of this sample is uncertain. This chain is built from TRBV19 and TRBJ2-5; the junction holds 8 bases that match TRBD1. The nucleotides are TGTGCCAGTAGTATATCAGGGGGCATCGGGGAGACCCAGTACTTC. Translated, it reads CASSISGGIGETQYF.